The 10 T cell receptor beta chains reported below all come from one sample, sequenced in a study of blood T cell repertoires in COVID-19. TCRdb's copy holds only in-frame clones and misses some; the assay was immunoSEQ multiplex PCR. The table has about 70,000 clones, around 77% seen once. The specimen was peripheral blood. The receptors shown here come from a human donor in a cohort sampled during active COVID-19.

The sample holds many counts of this clone. The gene calls are TRBV4-1 and TRBJ1-1; 7 bases map to TRBD1. Germline V gene data show CDR1 as MGHRA and CDR2 as YSYEKL. This CDR3 spans 16 amino acids. The V gene end was trimmed by 4 bases and the J gene end by 6 bases; junction bases not matched to a gene: 14. The CDR3 region is CASSPTNTGGGPEAFF. The CDR3 DNA reads TGCGCCAGCAGCCCAACTAACACGGGAGGGGGCCCTGAAGCTTTCTTT.

The chain has TRBV7-2 and TRBJ2-3, with D tentatively TRBD2 (6 bases). Trimming left V 5 bases short and J 4 bases short, with 16 bases between. The CDR3 runs to 15 residues. Per germline, CDR1 SGHTA and CDR2 FQGNSA. The DNA for the CDR3 is TGTGCCAGCAGCCAACCGGGACTTCTATCAGATACGCAGTATTTT. Its protein product is CASSQPGLLSDTQYF.

This clone was observed a few times. The chain joins TRBV3-1 (or the pseudogene TRBV3-2) to TRBJ2-5; no firm D call. Germline V CDR1 and CDR2: LGHDT, YNNKEL (reference sequence). Trimming took 3 bases from V and 7 from J, leaving 6 bases between them. The CDR3 covers 11 residues. The CDR3 sequence is CASSHSVTQYF. CDR3 DNA sequence: TGTGCCAGCAGCCATTCGGTGACCCAGTACTTC.

The genes are TRBV3-1 (or the pseudogene TRBV3-2) and TRBJ1-6; D is ambiguous. Germline-derived CDR1 and CDR2 are LGHDT and YNNKEL (reference sequence). V dropped 1 base and J dropped 14 bases, with 24 bases sitting between them. There are 17 residues in the CDR3. CDR3 loop: CASSQGVFRRAMRSLHF. The CDR3 region has the DNA TGTGCCAGCAGCCAAGGGGTTTTTAGGCGGGCTATGAGGTCCCTCCACTTT.

The rearrangement uses TRBV11-2 and TRBJ1-1, with D possibly matching TRBD1 (6 bases). The CDR3 totals 12 residues. The V gene lost 3 bases and the J gene lost 11 bases, with 13 bases spanning the gap. Germline CDR1 and CDR2: SGHAT and FQNNGV. CDR3 bases: TGTGCCAGCAGCTTCCAGGGGTTGGGCGCTTTCTTT. Its translation is CASSFQGLGAFF.

The chain couples TRBV9 to TRBJ1-2; 10 bases fit TRBD1. From germline, CDR1 is SGDLS and CDR2 YYNGEE. The V segment lost 5 bases and the J segment 1 base; nucleotides outside the gene matches: 5. This CDR3 region has 15 residues. The CDR3 here is CASSLGTGVNYGYTF. Written as DNA, the CDR3 is TGTGCCAGCAGTCTAGGGACAGGGGTTAACTATGGCTACACCTTC.

This clone turned up a few times. The chain employs TRBV27 and TRBJ2-7; 11 nucleotides align to TRBD2. The CDR3 extends over 17 amino acids. Germline-derived CDR1 and CDR2 are MNHEY and SMNVEV (reference sequence). V was pared by 1 base and J by 2 bases, with 7 bases of the junction left unmatched. The CDR3 DNA follows: TGTGCCAGCAGTTTATTTCCTAGCGGGGGGATAACCTACGAGCAGTACTTC. It specifies CASSLFPSGGITYEQYF.

The chain recombines TRBV24-1 with TRBJ1-1; TRBD1 matches at 10 bases. The CDR3 loop spans 15 amino acids. Germline CDR1 is KGHDR and CDR2 is SFDVKD. V was clipped by 2 bases and J by 1 base; unmatched bases: 0. CDR3: CATSDWTGGNTEAFF. Written as DNA, the CDR3 is TGTGCCACCAGTGATTGGACAGGGGGGAACACTGAAGCTTTCTTT.

V and J are TRBV5-1 and TRBJ1-3, with D possibly TRBD1 on 6 matching bases. The CDR3 is 13 residues long. Germline V gives CDR1 SGHRS, CDR2 YFSETQ. The V end was cut by 1 base, the J end by 6 bases, with 8 bases between. The CDR3 DNA reads TGCGCCAGCAGCTTGCAGGGGACAAACACCATATATTTT. It yields the protein CASSLQGTNTIYF. Looking up the rest from reference TRBV5-1 and TRBJ1-3 gives the full variable domain: KAGVTQTPRYLIKTRGQQVTLSCSPISGHRSVSWYQQTPGQGLQFLFEYFSETQRNKGNFPGRFSGRQFSNSRSEMNVSTLELGDSALYLCASSLQGTNTIYFGEGSWLTVV.

A few counts support this clone. This sequence joins TRBV2 and TRBJ1-5; possible D gene TRBD1, 5 bases. V was cut by 7 bases and J by 0 bases, with 13 bases left in between. The V gene's germline CDR1 is SNHLY and CDR2 FYNNEI. This CDR3 has 15 residues. The CDR3 bases are TGTGCCAGCAAACAGGAAGGGAATAGCAATCAGCCCCAGCATTTT. Protein sequence: CASKQEGNSNQPQHF.